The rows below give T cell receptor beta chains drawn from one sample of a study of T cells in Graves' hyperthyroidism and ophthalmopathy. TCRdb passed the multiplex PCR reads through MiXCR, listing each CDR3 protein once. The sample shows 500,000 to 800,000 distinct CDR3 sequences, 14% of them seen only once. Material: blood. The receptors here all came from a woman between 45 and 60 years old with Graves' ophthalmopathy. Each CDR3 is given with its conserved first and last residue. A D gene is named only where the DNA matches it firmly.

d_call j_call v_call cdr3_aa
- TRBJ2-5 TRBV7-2 CASSLGTVVNF
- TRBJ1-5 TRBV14 CASSQGVRGPQHF
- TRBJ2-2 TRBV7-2 CASSLEVNTGELFF
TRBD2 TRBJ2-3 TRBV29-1 CSVQPGSGSVDTQYF
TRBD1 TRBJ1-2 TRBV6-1 CASSLTGTGLGYGYTF
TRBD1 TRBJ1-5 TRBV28 CASYRDRGRQPQHF
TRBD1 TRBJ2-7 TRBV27 CASSFTPSGQGTEQYF
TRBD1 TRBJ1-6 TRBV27 CASSLSGGGGAYNSPLHF
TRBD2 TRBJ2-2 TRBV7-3 CASSFLAGGGAGELFF
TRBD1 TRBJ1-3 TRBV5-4 CASSRGQGRTGNTIYF
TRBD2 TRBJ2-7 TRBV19 CASSMRLAGTSYEQYF
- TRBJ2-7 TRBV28 CASSLSPGFPYEQYF
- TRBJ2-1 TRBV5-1 CASSSFELGSYNEQFF
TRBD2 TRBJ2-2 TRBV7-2 CASSLLGGVAGELFF
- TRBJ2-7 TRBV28 CASSLPHRDYEQYF
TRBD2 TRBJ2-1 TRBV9 CASSVTSGQTYNEQFF
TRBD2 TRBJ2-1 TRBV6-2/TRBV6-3 CASSYGREAVLEQFF
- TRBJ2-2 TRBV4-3 CASSQGANTGELFF
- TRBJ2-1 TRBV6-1 CASSEYQGRNEQFF
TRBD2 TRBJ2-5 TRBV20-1 CSARQAGGKETQYF
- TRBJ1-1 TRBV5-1 CASSLVDQGFSEAFF
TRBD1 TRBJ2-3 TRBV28 CASSHPPMMTGSADTQYF
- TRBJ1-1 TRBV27 CASRVGGVQRNTEAFF
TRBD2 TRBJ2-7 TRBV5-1 CASSSGLAEEQYF